These 3 T cell receptor beta chains were all obtained from the same sample, sequenced in a study of control samples from healthy donors and cancer patients. Method: immunoSEQ multiplex PCR; TCRdb's copy keeps in-frame clones and lacks some. The sample shows around 55,000 clones, roughly 95% of them seen only once. The sample consisted of blood. The receptors derive from a woman between 18 and 29 years old in good health.

V gene TRBV10-1 combines with J gene TRBJ2-4, with D perhaps TRBD1 (5 bases). Germline loops: CDR1 WNHNN, CDR2 SYGVQD (reference sequence). V lost 6 bases and J lost 9, with 18 bases in between. This CDR3 has 14 residues. CDR3 loop: CASSAAPRDFIQYF. The CDR3 DNA reads as TGCGCCAGCAGCGCTGCTCCCAGGGATTTCATTCAGTACTTC.

The chain carries TRBV9 and TRBJ1-6; maybe TRBD1 (5 bases). This CDR3 region has 15 residues. V lost 5 bases and J 0 bases, leaving 9 bases between the germline ends. CDR1 is SGDLS and CDR2 is YYNGEE in the germline V gene. CDR3: CASREDSSYNSPLHF. CDR3 coding DNA: TGTGCCAGCAGAGAAGACAGCTCCTATAATTCACCCCTCCACTTT. Using reference TRBV9 and TRBJ1-6 for the parts outside the CDR3, the full variable domain is DSGVTQTPKHLITATGQRVTLRCSPRSGDLSVYWYQQSLDQGLQFLIQYYNGEERAKGNILERFSAQQFPDLHSELNLSSLELGDSALYFCASREDSSYNSPLHFGNGTRLTVT.

The J gene is TRBJ1-1, the V gene TRBV27; TRBD1 matches 9 bases. V trimming: 7 bases; J trimming: 3 bases; junction bases outside the gene matches: 3. The CDR3 runs to 13 residues. Germline CDR1 reads MNHEY; CDR2 reads SMNVEV (reference sequence). Written as DNA, the CDR3 is TGTGCCAGCAACCGACAGGGGGACACTGAAGCTTTCTTT. The encoded protein is CASNRQGDTEAFF.